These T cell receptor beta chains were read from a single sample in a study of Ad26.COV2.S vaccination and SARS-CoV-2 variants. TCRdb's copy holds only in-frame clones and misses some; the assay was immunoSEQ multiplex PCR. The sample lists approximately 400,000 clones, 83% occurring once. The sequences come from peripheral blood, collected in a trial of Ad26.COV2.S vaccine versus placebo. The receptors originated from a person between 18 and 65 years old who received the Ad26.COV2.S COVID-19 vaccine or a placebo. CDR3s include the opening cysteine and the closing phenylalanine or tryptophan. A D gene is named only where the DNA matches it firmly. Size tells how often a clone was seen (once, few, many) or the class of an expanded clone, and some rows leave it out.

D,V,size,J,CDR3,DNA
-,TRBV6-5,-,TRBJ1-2,CASRWTLLQGDTF,TGTGCCAGCAGGTGGACACTCCTGCAAGGGGACACCTTC
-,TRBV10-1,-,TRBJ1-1,CASSDSYTEAFF,TGCGCCAGCAGTGATTCCTACACTGAAGCTTTCTTT
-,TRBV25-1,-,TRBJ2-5,CASSELGSQETQYF,TGTGCCAGCAGTGAATTGGGTTCCCAAGAGACCCAGTACTTC
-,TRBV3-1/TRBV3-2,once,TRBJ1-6,CASSPYSGLLSPLHF,TGTGCCAGCAGCCCGTACTCGGGACTTTTGTCACCCCTCCACTTT
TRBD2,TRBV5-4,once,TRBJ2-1,CASRPGLADNEQFF,TGTGCCAGCAGGCCGGGACTAGCGGACAATGAGCAGTTCTTC
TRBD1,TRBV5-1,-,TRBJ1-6,CASSFRQGGSPLHF,TGCGCCAGCAGCTTTCGACAGGGAGGCTCACCCCTCCACTTT
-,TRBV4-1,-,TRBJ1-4,CASSQRGGFLEKLFF,TGCGCCAGCAGCCAGCGGGGGGGGTTTTTAGAAAAACTGTTTTTT
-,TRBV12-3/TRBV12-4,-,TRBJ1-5,CASSLVDQPQHF,TGTGCCAGCAGTTTAGTAGATCAGCCCCAGCATTTT
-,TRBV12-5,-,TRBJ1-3,CASGLARPGGSSGNTIYF,TGTGCTAGTGGTTTGGCCCGACCCGGGGGGAGCTCTGGAAACACCATATATTTT
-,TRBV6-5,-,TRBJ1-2,CASSYPVSRNYGYTF,TGTGCCAGCAGCTACCCTGTTTCTAGGAACTATGGCTACACCTTC
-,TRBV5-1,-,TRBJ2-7,CASSIHRGLTYEQYF,TGCGCCAGCAGCATACATAGGGGCCTTACCTACGAGCAGTACTTC
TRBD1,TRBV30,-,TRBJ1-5,CAWDRAGDQPQHF,TGTGCCTGGGACAGGGCGGGGGATCAGCCCCAGCATTTT
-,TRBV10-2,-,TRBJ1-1,CASSESPGMNTEAFF,TGCGCCAGCAGTGAGTCGCCCGGGATGAACACTGAAGCTTTCTTT
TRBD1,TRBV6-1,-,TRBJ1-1,CASSEFLRALEDRDTEAFF,TGTGCCAGCAGTGAATTCCTCCGGGCTCTTGAGGACAGGGACACTGAAGCTTTCTTT
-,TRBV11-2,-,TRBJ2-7,CASAPMPGLLYEQYF,TGTGCCAGCGCACCTATGCCAGGGCTATTGTACGAGCAGTACTTC
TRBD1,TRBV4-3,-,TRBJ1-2,CASSQSPDRVIGGYTF,TGCGCCAGCAGCCAATCTCCGGACAGGGTAATTGGAGGCTACACCTTC
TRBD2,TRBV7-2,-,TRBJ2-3,CASSLASSGYEDTQYF,TGTGCCAGCAGCTTAGCGTCTAGCGGGTATGAGGATACGCAGTATTTT
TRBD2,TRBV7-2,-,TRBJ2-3,CASSLGGLASKDTQYF,TGTGCCAGCAGCTTAGGGGGACTAGCGTCGAAAGATACGCAGTATTTT
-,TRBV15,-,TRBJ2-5,CATSRDPSPETQYF,TGTGCCACCAGCAGAGATCCCAGCCCGGAGACCCAGTACTTC
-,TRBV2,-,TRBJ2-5,CASSAPGRSGTQYF,TGTGCCAGCAGCGCTCCGGGGCGTAGTGGGACCCAGTACTTC
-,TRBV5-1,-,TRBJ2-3,CASSLASGTDTQYF,TGCGCCAGCAGCTTGGCCAGCGGCACAGATACGCAGTATTTT
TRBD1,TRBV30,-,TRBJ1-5,CAWSAPWDRISNQPQHF,TGTGCCTGGAGTGCCCCATGGGACAGGATTAGCAATCAGCCCCAGCATTTT
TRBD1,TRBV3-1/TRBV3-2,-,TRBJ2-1,CASSHSGTGHNEQFF,TGTGCCAGCAGCCATTCCGGGACAGGGCACAATGAGCAGTTCTTC
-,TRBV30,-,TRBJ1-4,CAWTDTYNEKLFF,TGTGCCTGGACAGACACGTATAATGAAAAACTGTTTTTT
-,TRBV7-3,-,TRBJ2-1,CASSLIRESNEQFF,TGTGCCAGCAGCTTAATACGAGAGTCCAATGAGCAGTTCTTC
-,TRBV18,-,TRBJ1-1,CASSPTVNTEAFF,TGTGCCAGCTCACCAACGGTGAACACTGAAGCTTTCTTT
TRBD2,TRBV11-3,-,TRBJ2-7,CASSFGTSGYYEQYF,TGTGCCAGCAGCTTCGGGACTAGCGGGTACTACGAGCAGTACTTC
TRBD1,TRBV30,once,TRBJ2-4,CAWNPGGMNIQYF,TGTGCCTGGAATCCAGGGGGCATGAACATTCAGTACTTC
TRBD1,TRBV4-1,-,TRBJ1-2,CASSQGQDRNYGYTF,TGCGCCAGCAGCCAAGGACAGGACAGGAACTATGGCTACACCTTC
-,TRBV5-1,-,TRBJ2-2,CASNDLLTGELFF,TGCGCCAGCAACGACTTACTCACCGGGGAGCTGTTTTTT
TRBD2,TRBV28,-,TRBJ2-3,CASILAGDPRDTQYF,TGTGCCAGCATATTAGCGGGAGACCCCCGAGATACGCAGTATTTT
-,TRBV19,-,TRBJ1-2,CASSPGTLTDYGYTF,TGTGCCAGTAGTCCAGGGACACTGACAGACTATGGCTACACCTTC
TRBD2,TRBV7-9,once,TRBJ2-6,CASSFRSGGHGGANVLTF,TGTGCCAGCAGCTTTCGGAGCGGGGGGCATGGTGGGGCCAACGTCCTGACTTTC
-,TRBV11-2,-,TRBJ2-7,CASSFRGSYEQYF,TGTGCCAGCAGCTTCAGGGGTTCGTACGAGCAGTACTTC
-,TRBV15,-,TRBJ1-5,CATSRDRIPNQPQHF,TGTGCCACCAGCAGAGATCGAATTCCAAATCAGCCCCAGCATTTT
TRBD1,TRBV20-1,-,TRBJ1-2,CSASADRGFGYTF,TGCAGTGCTAGTGCAGACAGGGGGTTTGGCTACACCTTC
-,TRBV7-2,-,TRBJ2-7,CASSSGWGHNEQYF,TGTGCCAGCAGCTCCGGTTGGGGGCATAACGAGCAGTACTTC
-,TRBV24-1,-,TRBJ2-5,CATSEAGRETQYF,TGTGCCACCAGTGAGGCAGGGCGAGAGACCCAGTACTTC
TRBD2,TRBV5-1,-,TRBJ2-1,CASSSGGSGRGNEQFF,TGCGCCAGCAGCTCCGGGGGTAGCGGGAGAGGTAATGAGCAGTTCTTC
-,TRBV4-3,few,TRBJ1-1,CASSAGWDTEAFF,TGCGCCAGCAGCGCGGGTTGGGATACTGAAGCTTTCTTT
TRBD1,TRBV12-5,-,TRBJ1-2,CASGGTGDYGYTF,TGTGCTAGTGGGGGGACAGGGGACTATGGCTACACCTTC
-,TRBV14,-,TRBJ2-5,CASSQAGLQETQYF,TGTGCCAGCAGCCAAGCGGGACTCCAAGAGACCCAGTACTTC
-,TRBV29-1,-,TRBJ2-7,CSVGTLGNEQYF,TGCAGCGTTGGGACTTTGGGGAACGAGCAGTACTTC
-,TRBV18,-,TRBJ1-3,CASSPWTDSGNTIYF,TGTGCCAGCTCACCCTGGACAGACTCTGGAAACACCATATATTTT
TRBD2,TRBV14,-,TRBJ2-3,CAIAGSSTDTQYF,TGTGCCATAGCGGGGTCTAGCACAGATACGCAGTATTTT